The clone carrying this T cell receptor beta chain has a count of ten or more. A second 7 to 11 cycle PCR used barcoded and J-beta primers. TCRdb processed the 5' RACE reads anew with MiXCR; each CDR3 protein has one entry. The data contain hundreds of thousands of distinct CDR3 sequences, more than 25% of them seen just once; the ten biggest clones take up approximately 15%. These data come from a study of blood T cells in healthy people across ages. Per sample, a minimum of 6 million PBMCs were isolated. Total RNA was extracted at no less than 6 micrograms per sample. CDR3 length: 14 amino acids. J lost 8 bases, V lost 5 bases, and 11 bases had no gene match.

Material for sequencing was blood. This clonotype was sampled from a woman older than 75 in good health. The chain carries TRBV12-3 or TRBV12-4 and TRBJ1-2, with 7 bases fitting TRBD1. CDR3 in DNA: TGTGCCAGCAGTCACACAGGGGAAGGAGAAGGCTACACCTTC. It yields the protein CASSHTGEGEGYTF.